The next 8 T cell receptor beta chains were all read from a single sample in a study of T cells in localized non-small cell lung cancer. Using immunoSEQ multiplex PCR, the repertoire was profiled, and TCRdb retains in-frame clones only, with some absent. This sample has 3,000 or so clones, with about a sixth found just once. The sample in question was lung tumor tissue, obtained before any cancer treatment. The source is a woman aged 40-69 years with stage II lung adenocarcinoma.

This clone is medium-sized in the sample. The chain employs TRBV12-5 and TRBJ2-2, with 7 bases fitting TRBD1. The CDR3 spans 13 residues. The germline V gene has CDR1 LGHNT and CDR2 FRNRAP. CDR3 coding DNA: TGTGCCGGCAAGGACAGGAATCGACGGGAGCTGTTTTTT. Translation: CAGKDRNRRELFF. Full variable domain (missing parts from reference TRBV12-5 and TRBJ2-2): DARVTQTPRHKVTEMGQEVTMRCQPILGHNTVFWYRQTMMQGLELLAYFRNRAPLDDSGMPKDRFSAEMPDATLATLKIQPSEPRDSAVYFCAGKDRNRRELFFGEGSRLTVL.

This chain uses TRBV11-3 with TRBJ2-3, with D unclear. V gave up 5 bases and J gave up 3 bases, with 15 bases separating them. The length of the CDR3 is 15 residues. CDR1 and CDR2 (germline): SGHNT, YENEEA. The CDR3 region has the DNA TGTGCCAGCAGCATCCAAAGCAGCATAACAGATACGCAGTATTTT. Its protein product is CASSIQSSITDTQYF.

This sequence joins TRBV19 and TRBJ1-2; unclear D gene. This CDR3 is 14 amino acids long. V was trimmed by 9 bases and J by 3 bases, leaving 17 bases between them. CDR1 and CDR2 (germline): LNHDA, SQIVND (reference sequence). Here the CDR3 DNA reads TGTGCCAGCAGAGGACGGACGGAAGACTATGGCTACACCTTC. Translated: CASRGRTEDYGYTF.

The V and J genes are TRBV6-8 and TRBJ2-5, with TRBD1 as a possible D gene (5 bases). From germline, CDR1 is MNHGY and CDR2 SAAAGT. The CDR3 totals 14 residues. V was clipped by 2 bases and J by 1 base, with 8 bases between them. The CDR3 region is CASSYKGIQETQYF. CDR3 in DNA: TGTGCCAGCAGTTACAAGGGGATCCAAGAGACCCAGTACTTC.

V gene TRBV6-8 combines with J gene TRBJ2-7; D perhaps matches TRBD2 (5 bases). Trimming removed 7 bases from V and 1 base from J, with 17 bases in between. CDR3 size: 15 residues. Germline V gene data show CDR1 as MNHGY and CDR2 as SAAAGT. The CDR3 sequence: CASTPSGIASYEQYF. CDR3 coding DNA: TGTGCCAGCACTCCCAGTGGGATAGCGTCCTACGAGCAGTACTTC.

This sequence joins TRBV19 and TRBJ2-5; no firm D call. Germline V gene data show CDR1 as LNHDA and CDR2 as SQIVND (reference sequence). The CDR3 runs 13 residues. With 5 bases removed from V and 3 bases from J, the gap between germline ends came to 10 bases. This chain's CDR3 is CASSVLTKETQYF. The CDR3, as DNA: TGTGCCAGTAGTGTACTGACGAAAGAGACCCAGTACTTC. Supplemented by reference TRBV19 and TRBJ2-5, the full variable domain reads DGGITQSPKYLFRKEGQNVTLSCEQNLNHDAMYWYRQDPGQGLRLIYYSQIVNDFQKGDIAEGYSVSREKKESFPLTVTSAQKNPTAFYLCASSVLTKETQYFGPGTRLLVL.

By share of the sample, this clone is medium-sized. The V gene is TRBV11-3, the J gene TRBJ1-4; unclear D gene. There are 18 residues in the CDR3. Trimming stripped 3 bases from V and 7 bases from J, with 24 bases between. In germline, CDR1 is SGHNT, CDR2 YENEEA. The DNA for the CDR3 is TGTGCCAGCAGCTTGGGGTCGCCCCGCGGACCCATGGGTGAAAAACTGTTTTTT. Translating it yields CASSLGSPRGPMGEKLFF.

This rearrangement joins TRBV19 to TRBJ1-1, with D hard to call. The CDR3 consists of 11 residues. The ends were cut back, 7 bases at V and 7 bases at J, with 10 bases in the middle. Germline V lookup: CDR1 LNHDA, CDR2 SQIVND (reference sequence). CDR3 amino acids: CASKRINEAFF. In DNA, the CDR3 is TGTGCCAGTAAACGAATAAATGAAGCTTTCTTT.